This record covers a single T cell receptor beta chain. It was during active infection that Seattle patients were enrolled and then longitudinally followed. This specimen comes from a study of blood T cell repertoires in COVID-19. Study in general: COVID-19 samples collected from the United States, Italy and Spain covered acute and convalescent phases. From T cells, B-cell-depleted T cells, or PBMCs came the material, which was cDNA or gDNA.

Per the original data handling: Using reference gene primer amplification, nucleated cell counts were estimated. Assay used: immunoSEQ multiplex PCR; TCRdb lists only in-frame clones, some missing. The V and J calls and the clone size are those of that table, but D and trimming were determined from the DNA. The sample consists of about 210,000 clones, around 80% of them appearing once. The CDR3 length is 14 residues. Per the germline V gene, CDR1 is SGHRS and CDR2 is YFSETQ. V lost 3 bases, J lost 1 base, and 10 bases lay in between. This sequence was found in an elderly woman with COVID-19, enrolled during active disease. The rearrangement links TRBV5-1 to TRBJ2-5, with D maybe TRBD1 (5 bases). The sequencing input was peripheral blood. The CDR3, as DNA: TGCGCCAGCAGCTCTCAGGGTACCCAAGAGACCCAGTACTTC. Translation gives CASSSQGTQETQYF.